This T cell receptor (beta chain) originates from a study of beta chain features in type 1 diabetes. General study findings and limits: Across all four CD4+ subsets, people with type 1 diabetes showed modestly shorter TCRB CDR3s. An over-representation of cells with high TCR expression could result from cDNA sequencing. It was among patients, rather than healthy donors, that naive, central memory and Treg TCRB repertoires appeared more similar.

Germline V CDR1 and CDR2: SGHDN, FVKESK. The CDR3 consists of 15 residues. Trimming cost V 2 bases and J 6 bases, with 14 bases left between them. As regards this clone: Its cognate antigen is unknown.

Sequenced material consisted of expressed TCRB transcripts (all of the isolated RNA was reverse transcribed). The method was immunoSEQ multiplex PCR; TCRdb's version includes in-frame clones alone and lacks a portion of them. The sample includes hundreds of thousands of clones, around 15% seen only once; the top ten take 0.02% to 0.025%. This TCR was sampled from a man aged 18 to 30 with type 1 diabetes. V usage is TRBV14 and J usage is TRBJ2-1; TRBD1 or TRBD2 may be the D gene (5 bases each). The material sequenced was naive CD4+ T cells from blood. Written as DNA, the CDR3 is TGTGCCAGCAGCCAACAGGGCGCAGGGACCAATGAGCAGTTCTTC. Its translation is CASSQQGAGTNEQFF.